A single sample gave rise to the 19 T cell receptor beta chains below, sequenced in a study of early T cells in non-severe SARS-CoV-2 infection. A single record per CDR3 protein comes from TCRdb applying MiXCR to the 5' RACE reads. The sample gives about 70,000 distinct CDR3 sequences, 14% of which show up once; approximately 4% is in the top ten. The input for sequencing was whole blood, taken at baseline. All receptors derive from an adult who was a healthcare worker with PCR-confirmed SARS-CoV-2 infection or an uninfected control (not recorded which).

This clonotype was counted ten times or more. This chain connects TRBV30 to TRBJ2-1; 10 bases fit TRBD2. The CDR3 totals 13 residues. V was pared by 3 bases and J by 6 bases, with 2 bases of the junction left unmatched. Looked up from germline, CDR1 is GTSNPN and CDR2 is SVGIG (reference sequence). CDR3 bases: TGTGCCTGGAGGGGACTAGCGTCCAATGAGCAGTTCTTC. Amino acid sequence: CAWRGLASNEQFF.

This clonotype was picked up many times. The CDR3 loop is CASSLEEDEQYF. DNA of the CDR3: TGCGCCAGCAGCTTGGAAGAAGACGAGCAGTACTTC. This chain connects TRBV5-1 to TRBJ2-7, with no clear D. V was pared by 0 bases and J by 5 bases, with 6 bases between. The CDR3 runs 12 residues. Germline CDR1 and CDR2: SGHRS and YFSETQ.

This clonotype has just a few counts. V is TRBV18 and J is TRBJ2-5, with 7 nucleotides matching TRBD1. The junction had 6 bases not matched to a gene; V was cut back by 3 bases and J by 2 bases. CDR1 KGHSH and CDR2 LQKENI come from the germline V gene. The CDR3 has 15 amino acids. CDR3 nucleotides: TGTGCCAGCTCACCCTTGGGCAGGGGGCAAGAGACCCAGTACTTC. This translates into CASSPLGRGQETQYF.

This clonotype was found a few times. The chain combines TRBV10-2 with TRBJ2-1; weak D call: TRBD1 (5 bases). The germline CDR1 and CDR2 sequences are WSHSY and SAAADI. The V and J ends lost 6 bases and 5 bases respectively, with 11 bases between them. The CDR3 extends over 13 amino acids. For the CDR3, the DNA is TGCGCCAGCAGATCAGACAGACACAATGAGCAGTTCTTC. Residues: CASRSDRHNEQFF.

A remark on this clonotype: Here the CDR3 omits its conserved ending phenylalanine or tryptophan, so a read error is the likely source. This chain links TRBV5-5 with TRBJ1-1; no firm D call. The CDR3 is 13 residues long. CDR1 and CDR2 (germline): SGHKS, YYEKEE (reference sequence). Trimming cost V 0 bases and J 3 bases, with 6 bases left between them. The CDR3 loop is CASSLGEYTEAFL. The CDR3 nucleotides are TGTGCCAGCAGCTTGGGGGAATACACTGAAGCTTTCCTT.

The chain has TRBV7-9 and TRBJ2-5; 9 positions match TRBD1. The CDR3 loop spans 16 amino acids. The J segment lost 1 base and the V segment lost 5 bases, leaving 8 bases of the junction unmatched. Germline CDR1 reads SEHNR; CDR2 reads FQNEAQ (reference sequence). DNA for the CDR3: TGTGCCAGCAGCCCGACAGGGGGTGGGTCCCAAGAGACCCAGTACTTC. Its protein product is CASSPTGGGSQETQYF.

This clonotype was seen a handful of times. The V call is TRBV7-6, the J call TRBJ2-5, with D tentatively TRBD1 (6 bases). The germline V and J ends were trimmed by 4 bases and 4 bases, with 13 bases remaining between them. Germline CDR1 and CDR2: SGHVS and FNYEAQ. The CDR3 has 14 amino acids. The CDR3 reads CASSYRAAPETQYF. The DNA of the CDR3 is TGTGCCAGCAGCTACAGGGCCGCTCCAGAGACCCAGTACTTC. Full variable domain (outside the CDR3, taken from reference TRBV7-6 and TRBJ2-5): GAGVSQSPRYKVTKRGQDVALRCDPISGHVSLYWYRQALGQGPEFLTYFNYEAQQDKSGLPNDRFSAERPEGSISTLTIQRTEQRDSAMYRCASSYRAAPETQYFGPGTRLLVL.

This clonotype was recorded a few times. The chain employs TRBV20-1 and TRBJ2-7, with D possibly being TRBD1 (5 bases). There are 16 residues in the CDR3. Trimming removed 0 bases at V and 3 bases at J, with 18 bases between. Germline V gene data show CDR1 as DFQATT and CDR2 as SNEGSKA (reference sequence). For the CDR3, the DNA is TGCAGTGCTAGAGATGCGGCATCAGGGTCGGTCTACGAGCAGTACTTC. Its protein is CSARDAASGSVYEQYF.

The chain employs TRBV9 and TRBJ2-1, with 7 bases identical to TRBD2. CDR3 length: 15 residues. Germline V CDR1 and CDR2: SGDLS, YYNGEE. The junction had 7 bases not matched to a gene; V was cut back by 4 bases and J by 3 bases. The CDR3 DNA follows: TGTGCCAGCAGCACGAGCGGGAAAGACTACAATGAGCAGTTCTTC. This encodes CASSTSGKDYNEQFF.

This clonotype was recorded at least ten times. This chain links TRBV28 with TRBJ1-5; no firm D call. The CDR3 consists of 15 residues. Germline loops: CDR1 MDHEN, CDR2 SYDVKM. Between the trimmed V and J ends, which lost 3 bases and 4 bases, there was a span of 13 bases. The DNA of the CDR3 is TGTGCCAGCAGTTTTTCGGGTTCGGGGAATCAGCCCCAGCATTTT. This translates into CASSFSGSGNQPQHF.

The genes are TRBV5-1 and TRBJ2-5; 9 nucleotides align to TRBD1. The germline V gene has CDR1 SGHRS and CDR2 YFSETQ. The CDR3 consists of 14 residues. J lost 3 bases, V lost 2 bases, and 2 bases had no gene match. CDR3 DNA sequence: TGCGCCAGCAGCTTCGGACAGGGGAAAGAGACCCAGTACTTC. It specifies CASSFGQGKETQYF.

This clonotype was observed at least ten times. The gene calls are TRBV28 and TRBJ2-1; D tentatively reads TRBD1 or TRBD2 (5 bases each). V dropped 5 bases and J dropped 2 bases, with 19 bases sitting between them. The CDR3 covers 17 residues. The germline gives CDR1 MDHEN, CDR2 SYDVKM. The CDR3 spells CASSADSSRGPYNEQFF. The DNA of the CDR3 is TGTGCCAGCAGTGCTGACAGCTCCCGGGGTCCCTACAATGAGCAGTTCTTC.

The table lists this clonotype with a few counts. The rearrangement uses TRBV28 and TRBJ1-2; TRBD1 agrees at 8 bases. With V trimmed by 6 bases and J by 11 bases, 8 bases remained unmatched. The CDR3 contains 12 residues. Germline V gene sequence: CDR1 MDHEN, CDR2 SYDVKM. The CDR3 protein is CASRGQGERYTF. Here the CDR3 DNA reads TGTGCCAGCAGAGGACAGGGAGAGCGTTACACCTTC.

About this clonotype itself: No conserved phenylalanine or tryptophan is present at the end of the CDR3, so a read error is the likely explanation. V is TRBV29-1 and J is TRBJ2-7, with a possible D match to TRBD1 (6 bases). The V end lost 6 bases, the J end lost 6 bases, and 12 bases lay between the germline ends. The CDR3 length is 11 residues. Germline CDR1 and CDR2: SQVTM and ANQGSEA. The DNA for the CDR3 is TGCAGCGTGTACAGGGTGGGCGAGCAGTACTCC. This encodes CSVYRVGEQYS.

V usage is TRBV7-3 and J usage is TRBJ2-3; D is perhaps TRBD1 (6 bases). This CDR3 has 15 amino acids. Germline CDR1 reads SGHTA; CDR2 reads FQGTGA. The V end was cut by 1 base, the J end by 2 bases, with 10 bases between. The CDR3 DNA sequence: TGTGCCAGCAGCTTAAGAGGACAGTTCACAGATACGCAGTATTTT. Translating it yields CASSLRGQFTDTQYF.

The chain couples TRBV27 to TRBJ2-7; 11 bases line up with TRBD1. The CDR3 covers 14 residues. Germline CDR1 reads MNHEY; CDR2 reads SMNVEV (reference sequence). V gave up 6 bases and J gave up 3 bases; unmatched junction bases: 4. The chain's CDR3 is CASRPGTGGYEQYF. The CDR3 DNA sequence: TGTGCCAGCAGGCCCGGGACAGGGGGCTACGAGCAGTACTTC.

This clonotype occurred a few times. The genes are TRBV7-2 and TRBJ2-7; 8 bases match TRBD2. With 1 base clipped from V and 2 bases from J, the junction kept 4 bases outside the gene matches. Germline V gives CDR1 SGHTA, CDR2 FQGNSA. The CDR3 consists of 15 residues. CDR3 in DNA: TGTGCCAGCAGCTTAGGAAGACTAGCGACCTACGAGCAGTACTTC. Translating gives CASSLGRLATYEQYF.

Many counts were recorded for this clonotype. The chain is built from TRBV7-9 and TRBJ1-1, with a tentative D call TRBD1 (6 bases). With 6 bases removed from V and 1 base from J, the gap between germline ends came to 12 bases. The CDR3 length is 14 residues. Looked up from germline, CDR1 is SEHNR and CDR2 is FQNEAQ (reference sequence). This CDR3 reads CASRVLQGNTEAFF. The CDR3 DNA sequence: TGTGCCAGCAGAGTCTTACAGGGGAACACTGAAGCTTTCTTT.

V and J are TRBV20-1 and TRBJ2-7, with D possibly matching TRBD1 (5 bases). From germline, CDR1 is DFQATT and CDR2 SNEGSKA (reference sequence). This CDR3 is 13 amino acids long. V was pared by 3 bases and J by 0 bases, with 9 bases between. CDR3 in DNA: TGCAGTGCTAGGTCTGACAGCTCCTACGAGCAGTACTTC. Its translation: CSARSDSSYEQYF.